Below are 10 T cell receptor beta chains sequenced from a single sample in a study of blood T cell repertoires in COVID-19. Here immunoSEQ multiplex PCR was the method, and the copy in TCRdb shows in-frame clones only, minus some. The sample includes around 81,000 clones, 84% of them seen just once. Sequencing was done on a sample of peripheral blood. Every receptor here comes from a human donor in a cohort sampled during active COVID-19.

The chain uses TRBV28 and TRBJ1-4; D is perhaps TRBD1 (6 bases). The CDR3 totals 12 residues. Germline V gene lookup returns CDR1 MDHEN and CDR2 SYDVKM. The V gene lost 7 bases and the J gene lost 3 bases, with 6 bases spanning the gap. CDR3: CASNRANEKLFF. The CDR3, as DNA: TGTGCCAGCAACAGGGCTAATGAAAAACTGTTTTTT. Using reference TRBV28 and TRBJ1-4 for the parts outside the CDR3, the full variable domain is DVKVTQSSRYLVKRTGEKVFLECVQDMDHENMFWYRQDPGLGLRLIYFSYDVKMKEKGDIPEGYSVSREKKERFSLILESASTNQTSMYLCASNRANEKLFFGSGTQLSVL.

The genes are TRBV11-2 and TRBJ2-3, with D tentatively TRBD2 (6 bases). The V gene lost 0 bases and the J gene lost 6 bases, with 16 bases spanning the gap. This CDR3 region has 16 residues. Germline V gene sequence: CDR1 SGHAT, CDR2 FQNNGV. In DNA, the CDR3 is TGTGCCAGCAGCTTAGATCCCGGGGGTATCGGTGATACGCAGTATTTT. Protein product: CASSLDPGGIGDTQYF.

Points on this clone: A junction boundary mismatches the germline segment, possibly from a read error. The genes are TRBV9 and TRBJ2-3; a weak D match, TRBD2 (6 bases). The V gene's germline CDR1 is SGDLS and CDR2 YYNGEE. The CDR3 has 15 residues. CDR3 sequence reads: CASSVGGGGLAFLNF. CDR3 in DNA: TGTGCCAGCAGCGTAGGAGGCGGTGGCCTAGCGTTCTTAAATTTT.

The rearrangement links TRBV3-1 (or the pseudogene TRBV3-2) to TRBJ2-7; 10 positions match TRBD1. The CDR3 has 14 residues. With V trimmed by 1 base and J by 3 bases, 0 bases remained unmatched. Germline loops: CDR1 LGHDT, CDR2 YNNKEL (reference sequence). CDR3 sequence (DNA): TGTGCCAGCAGCCAAGGGACAGGGGGCTACGAGCAGTACTTC. Translating it yields CASSQGTGGYEQYF.

This clone was detected only once. The CDR3 sequence is CASSIDVSGPSYNEQFF. Here the CDR3 DNA reads TGTGCCAGTAGTATAGATGTTAGCGGGCCTTCCTACAATGAGCAGTTCTTC. The V and J genes are TRBV19 and TRBJ2-1; TRBD2 matches 7 bases. With V trimmed by 0 bases and J by 1 base, 6 bases remained unmatched. Germline CDR1 reads LNHDA; CDR2 reads SQIVND (reference sequence). The CDR3 spans 17 residues.

The DNA for the CDR3 is TGTGCCAGCTCCGGAGGACAGTACAATGAGCAGTTCTTC. Residues: CASSGGQYNEQFF. The chain has TRBV18 and TRBJ2-1; possible D gene TRBD1, 6 bases. Trimming shortened V by 6 bases and J by 4 bases, and 10 bases separated the two germline ends. This CDR3 comprises 13 residues. Germline CDR1 KGHSH, CDR2 LQKENI.

The rearrangement joins TRBV7-8 to TRBJ2-3; 10 bases agree with TRBD2. The CDR3 contains 15 residues. V trimming: 5 bases; J trimming: 1 base; junction bases outside the gene matches: 3. Germline loops: CDR1 SGHVS, CDR2 FQNEAQ. The CDR3 reads CASSQGTSGTDTQYF. CDR3 in DNA: TGTGCCAGCAGCCAGGGGACTAGCGGCACAGATACGCAGTATTTT.

The chain recombines TRBV10-2 with TRBJ1-2; D perhaps matches TRBD1 (6 bases). This CDR3 is built from 13 residues. CDR1 is WSHSY, CDR2 SAAADI, per germline. V dropped 8 bases and J dropped 4 bases, with 14 bases sitting between them. CDR3 sequence reads: CASHGTRIYGYTF. The CDR3 coding sequence is TGCGCCAGCCACGGGACACGGATCTATGGCTACACCTTC.

This clone was seen more than once but under ten times. V is TRBV29-1 and J is TRBJ2-2, with 11 nucleotides matching TRBD2. J gave up 5 bases and V 7 bases, and 3 bases lay outside the gene matches. The germline gives CDR1 SQVTM, CDR2 ANQGSEA. The CDR3 has 13 residues. The DNA of the CDR3 is TGCAGCGCTGGGACTAGCGGAACCGGGGAGCTGTTTTTT. Its translation is CSAGTSGTGELFF.

The chain carries TRBV2 and TRBJ1-5; D might be TRBD1 (6 bases). The germline V and J ends were trimmed by 4 bases and 7 bases, with 14 bases remaining between them. The CDR3 totals 14 residues. Germline V gene sequence: CDR1 SNHLY, CDR2 FYNNEI. In DNA form, the CDR3 reads TGTGCCAGCAGTGTGCTTACAGGGAGCCAGCCCCAGCATTTT. It translates to CASSVLTGSQPQHF. Full variable domain (missing parts from reference TRBV2 and TRBJ1-5): EPEVTQTPSHQVTQMGQEVILRCVPISNHLYFYWYRQILGQKVEFLVSFYNNEISEKSEIFDDQFSVERPDGSNFTLKIRSTKLEDSAMYFCASSVLTGSQPQHFGDGTRLSIL.